Sequencing of this TCR beta chain was carried out in a study of CD8 T cells in Susac syndrome. After removal of 1 base from V and 1 base from J, the junction contained 3 bases not matched to a gene. The CDR3 runs 15 residues. An input of about 0.5 to 1 ug of RNA was subjected to reverse transcription using random hexamers. TCRdb reanalysed the immunoSEQ multiplex PCR reads using MiXCR and keeps one entry per CDR3 protein. The sample consists of 150,000 to 200,000 distinct CDR3 sequences, approximately 94% of them appearing once. TEMRA cells were FACS-enriched, while CD8+ and CD4+ T cells were negatively isolated.

This receptor was taken from a human donor with Susac syndrome. Input material: CD4+ T cells from PBMCs. The chain uses TRBV12-3 or TRBV12-4 and TRBJ2-5; 7 nucleotides agree with TRBD1. The CDR3 reads CASSLGPGGQETQYF. The CDR3 nucleotides read TGTGCCAGCAGTTTAGGGCCAGGGGGCCAAGAGACCCAGTACTTC.